By frequency in the sample, the clone carrying this T cell receptor (beta chain) is medium-sized. Its antigen remains unidentified. The CDR3 spans 13 residues. V was clipped by 1 base and J by 6 bases, with 10 bases between them. Germline CDR1 and CDR2: LNHDA and SQIVND (reference sequence). The donors were members of the validation cohort, which comprised 100 to 150 subjects and was separate from the first cohort of 666 subjects. Produced via immunoSEQ multiplex PCR; TCRdb's table is partial and in-frame only. The sample has almost 75,000 clones, around 85% seen once. The entry originates in a study of cytomegalovirus exposure and HLA in healthy donors. Findings of the study overall: Cytomegalovirus status was reportedly diagnosed by the classifier with high specificity and sensitivity. Three chains linked to CMV were shown in vitro to be specific for CMV antigens. 150 or so TCR beta chains were listed as cytomegalovirus-associated.

Material for sequencing was PBMCs. The gene calls are TRBV19 and TRBJ2-7; tentatively, D is TRBD1 (6 bases). The TCR comes from a man under 40 in good health and CMV-seronegative. CDR3 protein: CASSIVSRGEQYF. DNA of the CDR3: TGTGCCAGTAGTATAGTCAGCAGGGGCGAGCAGTACTTC.